One and the same sample provided the 17 T cell receptor beta chains below, sequenced in a study of T cells in Graves' hyperthyroidism and ophthalmopathy. RNA transcripts provided the source from which TCR beta CDR3 regions were amplified. Carried out on the TCR CDR3, a first-round RT-PCR used the HTBI primer set. Using its own MiXCR run on the multiplex PCR reads, TCRdb lists one record per CDR3 protein. The sample carries fewer than 800,000 distinct CDR3 sequences, around 17% recorded once. The sequencing sample was made of blood. These TCRs come from a man younger than 30 with Graves' hyperthyroidism.

The sample holds a few counts of this clonotype. This chain uses TRBV6-2 or TRBV6-3 with TRBJ2-1, with D uncertain. This CDR3 comprises 14 residues. V lost 7 bases, J lost 15 bases, and 25 bases lay in between. Germline CDR1 and CDR2: MNHEY and SVGEGT. This chain's CDR3 is CASKDNGFERAPFF. The DNA for the CDR3 is TGTGCCAGCAAGGATAATGGATTTGAACGGGCCCCGTTCTTC.

This clonotype has at least ten counts. J is TRBJ2-3 and V is TRBV20-1; D is perhaps TRBD2 (7 bases). Between the trimmed V and J ends, which lost 1 base and 0 bases, there was a span of 14 bases. The CDR3 has 16 residues. Looked up from germline, CDR1 is DFQATT and CDR2 is SNEGSKA (reference sequence). The CDR3 loop reads CSARARGGPSTDTQYF. The CDR3 DNA sequence: TGCAGTGCTAGAGCGAGGGGGGGGCCTAGCACAGATACGCAGTATTTT.

This clonotype was seen ten or more times. The chain carries TRBV12-3 or TRBV12-4 and TRBJ2-1; 7 nucleotides align to TRBD2. V gave up 5 bases and J gave up 4 bases; unmatched junction bases: 8. The CDR3 is made up of 15 amino acids. The CDR3 DNA follows: TGTGCCAGCAGTCCCGGACTAGACCCATACAATGAGCAGTTCTTC. It specifies CASSPGLDPYNEQFF.

This rearrangement joins TRBV2 to TRBJ2-1; D may match TRBD1 or TRBD2 (6 bases each). CDR3 size: 16 residues. Germline V CDR1 and CDR2: SNHLY, FYNNEI. V was trimmed by 7 bases and J by 13 bases, leaving 29 bases between them. The CDR3 DNA follows: TGTGCCAGCACGCCCGGGACAATAGGGCGGGACCGACCCCAGTTCTTC. It encodes CASTPGTIGRDRPQFF. Using reference TRBV2 and TRBJ2-1 for the parts outside the CDR3, the full variable domain is EPEVTQTPSHQVTQMGQEVILRCVPISNHLYFYWYRQILGQKVEFLVSFYNNEISEKSEIFDDQFSVERPDGSNFTLKIRSTKLEDSAMYFCASTPGTIGRDRPQFFGPGTRLTVL.

This clonotype appeared a few times. The genes are TRBV3-1 and TRBJ2-3; D gene unclear. Germline V lookup: CDR1 LGHDT, CDR2 YNNKEL (reference sequence). There are 13 residues in the CDR3. V lost 0 bases and J lost 6, with 7 bases in between. DNA for the CDR3: TGTGCCAGCAGCCAAGAACCGGTGGATACGCAGTATTTT. Its translation: CASSQEPVDTQYF.

This clonotype has at least ten counts. The CDR3 region is CSVAWTGDYEQYF. Here the CDR3 DNA reads TGCAGCGTTGCTTGGACAGGGGACTACGAGCAGTACTTC. The rearrangement joins TRBV29-1 to TRBJ2-7, with 9 bases fitting TRBD1. After removal of 4 bases from V and 3 bases from J, the junction contained 4 bases not matched to a gene. The germline gives CDR1 SQVTM, CDR2 ANQGSEA. The CDR3 extends over 13 amino acids.

This clonotype was counted only a few times. The chain couples TRBV5-1 to TRBJ1-1, with no clear D. Germline CDR1 and CDR2: SGHRS and YFSETQ. The length of the CDR3 is 15 residues. V gave up 0 bases and J gave up 4 bases, with 13 bases separating them. The CDR3 DNA reads as TGCGCCAGCAGCTTGGTATTGCAGCTGATCACTGAAGCTTTCTTT. Its translation is CASSLVLQLITEAFF.

V gene TRBV19 combines with J gene TRBJ1-1; D is uncertain. The germline V gene encodes CDR1 LNHDA and CDR2 SQIVND (reference sequence). The V end was cut by 7 bases, the J end by 11 bases, with 20 bases between. This CDR3 is 13 amino acids long. For the CDR3, the DNA is TGTGCCAGTACCGCTCTCCGGGGTGTAGGGGCTTTCTTT. This encodes CASTALRGVGAFF.

There are many counts of this clonotype. The chain uses TRBV10-3 and TRBJ2-1; 16 positions agree with TRBD2. V gave up 6 bases and J gave up 0 bases; unmatched junction bases: 11. Germline assignment: CDR1 ENHRY and CDR2 SYGVKD. The CDR3 contains 20 residues. DNA for the CDR3: TGTGCCATCAGGGGAACAGGGGGACTAGCGGGAGGGCCCTCCTACAATGAGCAGTTCTTC. The encoded protein is CAIRGTGGLAGGPSYNEQFF.

In the case of this clonotype: The CDR3 does not end in the conserved phenylalanine or tryptophan, so this is likely a read error. The V call is TRBV19, the J call TRBJ1-5; no clear D. V shed 0 bases and J shed 4 bases, with 13 bases lying between them. The germline V gene has CDR1 LNHDA and CDR2 SQIVND (reference sequence). The CDR3 length is 16 residues. The CDR3 is CASSIDRLSWNQPQHL. CDR3 nucleotides: TGTGCCAGTAGTATAGATCGATTAAGTTGGAATCAGCCCCAGCATTTA.

For this clonotype: A read error may produce the germline difference seen at one junction end. The chain is built from TRBV11-3 and TRBJ1-1; D uncertain. In germline, CDR1 is SGHNT, CDR2 YENEEA. The CDR3 is 14 amino acids. In DNA, the CDR3 is TGTGCCAGCAGCAAAGACGTGCCTATACCAACCCGTATCTTT. This translates into CASSKDVPIPTRIF.

This clonotype was detected only a few times. This chain connects TRBV6-2 or TRBV6-3 to TRBJ2-7; D ambiguous. The CDR3 contains 13 residues. Germline V gene lookup returns CDR1 MNHEY and CDR2 SVGEGT. The V gene lost 5 bases and the J gene lost 4 bases, with 12 bases spanning the gap. The CDR3 loop is CASSPVQWYEQYF. The CDR3 region has the DNA TGTGCCAGCAGTCCAGTCCAATGGTACGAGCAGTACTTC.

This clonotype came up many times. The rearrangement joins TRBV7-3 to TRBJ2-3, with D perhaps matching TRBD2 (5 bases). The CDR3 has 15 residues. With 5 bases removed from V and 0 bases from J, the gap between germline ends came to 12 bases. CDR1 is SGHTA and CDR2 is FQGTGA in the germline V gene. The CDR3 spells CASSQAEASTDTQYF. CDR3 coding DNA: TGTGCCAGCAGCCAAGCGGAAGCTAGCACAGATACGCAGTATTTT.

This clonotype showed up many times. The chain is built from TRBV4-1 and TRBJ1-1; TRBD1 might be the D (5 bases). Trimming pared 1 base from V and 3 bases from J, leaving 12 bases between. This CDR3 comprises 15 residues. CDR1 and CDR2 (germline): MGHRA, YSYEKL. Here the CDR3 reads CASSQARGRDTEAFF. For the CDR3, the DNA is TGCGCCAGCAGCCAAGCGAGGGGAAGGGACACTGAAGCTTTCTTT.

CDR3 DNA: TGTGCCAGTAGTATGGCCAGGGGTGAGACCCAGTACTTC. It yields the protein CASSMARGETQYF. This chain uses TRBV19 with TRBJ2-5; D perhaps matches TRBD1 (6 bases). CDR1 is LNHDA, CDR2 SQIVND, per germline (reference sequence). The CDR3 is 13 amino acids. The germline V and J ends were trimmed by 3 bases and 5 bases, with 10 bases remaining between them.

This clonotype was picked up a small number of times. This chain joins TRBV5-1 and TRBJ2-1; maybe TRBD2 (5 bases). CDR1 and CDR2 from the germline V gene are SGHRS and YFSETQ. V shed 0 bases and J shed 0 bases, with 19 bases lying between them. CDR3 length: 19 residues. CDR3 sequence: CASSLVVLSFRGSYNEQFF. CDR3 DNA sequence: TGCGCCAGCAGCTTGGTGGTACTTAGCTTTCGGGGCTCCTACAATGAGCAGTTCTTC.

In its sample, this clonotype was seen once. The chain couples TRBV6-1 to TRBJ1-4; no reliable D call. The CDR3 runs 16 residues. V shed 0 bases and J shed 0 bases, with 8 bases lying between them. CDR1 and CDR2 (germline): MNHNS, SASEGT. The CDR3 sequence is CASSEAMAPTNEKLFF. The CDR3 DNA reads as TGTGCCAGCAGTGAAGCAATGGCCCCAACTAATGAAAAACTGTTTTTT.